This T cell receptor (beta chain) derives from a study of blood T cells in healthy people across ages. Study summary: About one barcoded beta molecule per two T cells was captured by template switching. Overall study findings and caveats: Using unsorted PBMCs precluded a conclusive naive versus antigen-experienced comparison.

A few counts support this clonotype. Antigen: not known. This sequence may be a read error, since a much larger clone differs from it by one base. A J-beta primer mix and a sample-barcoded 5' primer were used in a second PCR of about 7 to 12 cycles. MiXCR, run by TCRdb on the 5' RACE reads, gives a single entry per CDR3 protein. Altogether over 600,000 distinct CDR3 sequences are present, around two fifths being singletons, with the ten largest covering 30%. Germline trimming cut 4 bases from V and 7 bases from J; bases unmatched to any gene: 10. Per the germline V gene, CDR1 is SGHRS and CDR2 is YFSETQ. This CDR3 is built from 14 residues.

Source material: blood. The chain combines TRBV5-1 with TRBJ1-2; 7 bases agree with TRBD1. This clonotype originated in an elderly man in good health. The CDR3 sequence: CASSAQQGFGGYTF. The CDR3 bases are TGCGCCAGCAGCGCGCAACAGGGGTTTGGTGGCTACACCTTC.